The rows below give T cell receptor beta chains drawn from one sample of a study of early T cells in non-severe SARS-CoV-2 infection. TCRdb ran MiXCR on the 5' RACE reads and lists one entry per CDR3 protein. The table shows 80,000 to 95,000 distinct CDR3 sequences, with roughly 17% occurring only once. Here the sequenced sample was whole blood, taken at baseline. The origin of the receptors is an adult who was a healthcare worker with PCR-confirmed SARS-CoV-2 infection or an uninfected control (not recorded which). Both conserved end residues are part of each CDR3. D genes are given only for firm matches. Clone size is given for some rows only: seen once, a few or many times, or a class if the clone is expanded.

TRBV28,TRBD1,TRBJ1-5,few,TGTGCCAGCAGTTTATTGGGGACAGGCAATCAGCCCCAGCATTTT,CASSLLGTGNQPQHF
TRBV6-5,TRBD2,TRBJ2-3,few,TGTGCCAGCAGTCTCCGGACTAGCGAAACAGATACGCAGTATTTT,CASSLRTSETDTQYF
TRBV18,TRBD1,TRBJ1-5,.,TGTGCCAGCTCACCACAGGGGGCATTCAATCAGCCCCAGCATTTT,CASSPQGAFNQPQHF
TRBV5-1,.,TRBJ1-1,few,TGCGCCAGCAGCGAACAAGTGAACACTGAAGCTTTCTTT,CASSEQVNTEAFF
TRBV10-3,.,TRBJ2-3,few,TGTGCCATCAGAGAAACAGATACGCAGTATTTT,CAIRETDTQYF
TRBV7-2,.,TRBJ1-2,few,TGTGCCAGCAGCCTAGGGGCGGGAAATTATGGCTACACCTTC,CASSLGAGNYGYTF
TRBV19,.,TRBJ2-5,.,TGTGCCAGTAGTATATATGGCAGAGAGACCCAGTACTTC,CASSIYGRETQYF
TRBV28,.,TRBJ1-1,many,TGTGCCAGCAGTTTCTCCGGGTGGAACACTGAAGCTTTCTTT,CASSFSGWNTEAFF
TRBV7-8,.,TRBJ2-5,few,TGTGCCAGCAGCTTAGAGAGGGCGTCTTCAAAGACCCAGTACTTC,CASSLERASSKTQYF
TRBV4-3,.,TRBJ1-6,few,TGCGCCAGCAGCCAAGATACAGGGTTGAATTCACCCCTCCACTTT,CASSQDTGLNSPLHF
TRBV28,.,TRBJ2-7,.,TGTGCCAGCAGTTTTCAAAGGGGGACATACTACGATCAGTACTTC,CASSFQRGTYYDQYF
TRBV6-1,.,TRBJ1-1,once,TGTGCCAGCAGTGACAGGGAAGTTGCTGAAGCTTTCTTT,CASSDREVAEAFF
TRBV28,TRBD2,TRBJ2-2,few,TGTGCCAGCACCCCACTAGCGGGAGGTACCGGGGAGCTGTTTTTT,CASTPLAGGTGELFF
TRBV7-2,.,TRBJ2-7,few,TGTGCCAGCAGCCCCGGCGCAGGGGCTTCCTACGAGCAGTACTTC,CASSPGAGASYEQYF
TRBV5-1,.,TRBJ2-3,many,TGCGCCAGCAGCAGGCAAGGGTTAGGCCGCACAGATACGCAGTATTTT,CASSRQGLGRTDTQYF
TRBV4-3,.,TRBJ1-5,.,TGCGCCAGCAGCCAAGATATTGACAGGATAGGTCAGCCCCAGCATTTT,CASSQDIDRIGQPQHF
TRBV7-9,.,TRBJ1-1,medium-sized,TGTGCCAGCAGCGGATGGGACACCTCGGGGACTGAAGCTTTCTTT,CASSGWDTSGTEAFF
TRBV30,.,TRBJ1-6,.,TGTGCCTGGAGTGTACGAGGCTCCTATAATTCACCCCTCCACTTT,CAWSVRGSYNSPLHF
TRBV28,.,TRBJ2-1,.,TGTGCCAGCACTCGACAGGCCTCCTACAATGAGCAGTTCTTC,CASTRQASYNEQFF
TRBV20-1,.,TRBJ1-5,.,TGCAGTGCTAGCCCCCAACGGGGCAATCAGCCCCAGCATTTT,CSASPQRGNQPQHF
TRBV7-9,TRBD1,TRBJ2-1,many,TGTGCCAGCAGCTTGGCGGCACAGGGGCATGAGCAGTTCTTC,CASSLAAQGHEQFF
TRBV6-2/TRBV6-3,.,TRBJ2-2,.,TGTGCCAGCAGTTATGGGAGGTCGGGCACCGGGGAGCTGTTTTTT,CASSYGRSGTGELFF
TRBV28,.,TRBJ2-5,.,TGTGCCAGCAGTTCCGACCTTGAGACCCAGTACTTC,CASSSDLETQYF
TRBV6-5,.,TRBJ2-3,few,TGTGCCAGCAGGGCACAGGGATTTAGCACAGATACGCAGTATTTT,CASRAQGFSTDTQYF
TRBV2,.,TRBJ2-7,.,TGTGCCAGTGGACAGGAGGGCTACGAGCAGTACTTC,CASGQEGYEQYF
TRBV7-9,TRBD2,TRBJ2-1,few,TGTGCCAGCAGCTTATCGGGAGGCTCCTACAATGAGCAGTTCTTC,CASSLSGGSYNEQFF
TRBV6-5,TRBD2,TRBJ2-7,few,TGTGCCAGCAAAACTAGCGGCTACGAGCAGTACTTC,CASKTSGYEQYF
TRBV6-1,TRBD2,TRBJ2-7,few,TGTGCCAGCAGCGTTAGCGGGGTCTACGAGCAGTACTTC,CASSVSGVYEQYF
TRBV12-3/TRBV12-4,.,TRBJ1-1,.,TGTGCCAGCAGTTTGGAAGGGTACCGCGAAGCTTTCTTT,CASSLEGYREAFF
TRBV6-1,.,TRBJ1-2,.,TGTGCCAGCAGTTCAACTATTGGCTACACCTTC,CASSSTIGYTF
TRBV5-1,TRBD1,TRBJ1-1,.,TGCGCCAGCAGCAAACAGGGGGCGAACACTGAAGCTTTCTTT,CASSKQGANTEAFF
TRBV11-2,.,TRBJ1-3,many,TGTGCCAGCAGCTCGATACCATTTGCGGCAAGAAACACCATATATTTT,CASSSIPFAARNTIYF
TRBV5-1,.,TRBJ2-2,.,TGCGCCAGCAGTGTCGGGGCTCCCACCGGGGAGCTGTTTTTT,CASSVGAPTGELFF
TRBV3-1,.,TRBJ2-7,many,TGTGCCAGCAGCCAACCCCCCAGCTACGAGCAGTACTTC,CASSQPPSYEQYF
TRBV6-5,.,TRBJ2-2,many,TGTGCCAGCAGTGACAGTCTAATCACCGGGGAGCTGTTTTTT,CASSDSLITGELFF
TRBV30,.,TRBJ1-5,.,TGTACCTGGAGTAATAGGGGCGGGGCTCAGCCCCAGCATTTT,CTWSNRGGAQPQHF
TRBV7-4,.,TRBJ1-1,.,TGTGCCAGCAGCTTAGAGCCCAGGGTAACTGAAGCTTTCTTT,CASSLEPRVTEAFF
TRBV20-1,.,TRBJ2-7,once,TGCAGTGCTAGAGAGTTAGTTAGCTCCTACGAGCAGTACTTC,CSARELVSSYEQYF
TRBV12-3/TRBV12-4,.,TRBJ2-7,.,TGTGCCAGCAGCCCTTCTCACTACGAGCAGTACTTC,CASSPSHYEQYF
TRBV4-1,.,TRBJ1-1,.,TGCGCCAGCAGCCCCAATAACATTGAAGCTTTCTTT,CASSPNNIEAFF
TRBV18,TRBD1,TRBJ1-3,few,TGTGCCAGCTCAGCTACCCACAGGGGGTACTCTGGAAACACCATATATTTT,CASSATHRGYSGNTIYF
TRBV6-1,.,TRBJ1-1,.,TGTGCCAGCAGGGCTGAATGGAAAGCTTTCTTT,CASRAEWKAFF
TRBV20-1,.,TRBJ1-1,few,TGCAGTGCTAGTCGGCTTGTTACTGAAGCTTTCTTT,CSASRLVTEAFF
TRBV6-5,TRBD1,TRBJ2-2,.,TGTGCCAGCAGTCCTCGGACAGGGGGAGCCGGGGAGCTGTTTTTT,CASSPRTGGAGELFF
TRBV12-3/TRBV12-4,.,TRBJ2-2,many,TGTGCCAGCACCCCCGCCCGGGAGCTGTTTTTT,CASTPARELFF
TRBV27,TRBD1,TRBJ1-1,many,TGTGCCAGCAGTTTACGAGGGACAGGGAGGACTGAAGCTTTCTTT,CASSLRGTGRTEAFF
TRBV10-3,.,TRBJ2-6,.,TGTGTCATCAGTGGGCGGGCTGGTCGGGCCAACGTCCTGACTTTC,CVISGRAGRANVLTF
TRBV4-1,TRBD2,TRBJ2-7,.,TGCGCCAGCAGCCCGCCTGGACTAGCGGGAGTCTACGAGCAGTACTTC,CASSPPGLAGVYEQYF
TRBV20-1,.,TRBJ2-7,.,TGCAGTGCTCACCGTGGAGGGGGTGGTTCCGAGCAGTACTTC,CSAHRGGGGSEQYF
TRBV9,.,TRBJ1-2,.,TGTGCCAGCAGCGTAAAGACACCGAGGACCTTC,CASSVKTPRTF
TRBV14,TRBD1,TRBJ1-6,few,TGTGCCAGCAGCGGGACAGGGGGCGAAGTGGCACCCCTCCACTTT,CASSGTGGEVAPLHF
TRBV19,.,TRBJ1-1,many,TGTGCCAGTCAACGGAACACTGAAGCTTTCTTT,CASQRNTEAFF
TRBV7-2,.,TRBJ1-2,.,TGTGCCAGCAGCTTAGATGGCTATGGGGGCTACACCTTC,CASSLDGYGGYTF
TRBV9,.,TRBJ2-1,many,TGTGCCAGCAGCGTAGGTGGTACCGGAGCCAATGAGCAGTTCTTC,CASSVGGTGANEQFF
TRBV28,TRBD2,TRBJ2-1,few,TGTGCCAGCAGTTTAGCTAGCGGGAGAGAGCAGTTCTTC,CASSLASGREQFF
TRBV18,.,TRBJ1-2,few,TGTGCCAGCTCACCACCGGTGGATGGCTACACCTTC,CASSPPVDGYTF